The 7 T cell receptor beta chains below were found in one sample sequenced in a study of T cells in tuberculosis. Assay used: immunoSEQ multiplex PCR; TCRdb lists only in-frame clones, some missing. Of roughly 31,000 clones detected, roughly 82% appear once; the ten largest clones hold 4% to 6.5%. The time point was: new active TB diagnosis, blood taken before or within 7 days of starting treatment. Sequencing was performed on PBMCs, taken at tuberculosis diagnosis. The receptors were gathered from an adult with tuberculosis.

The chain is built from TRBV7-6 and TRBJ2-7; D remains unclear. Germline V lookup: CDR1 SGHVS, CDR2 FNYEAQ. V was pared by 2 bases and J by 0 bases, with 11 bases between. The CDR3 totals 15 residues. The DNA for the CDR3 is TGTGCCAGCAGCTTAAGTCCGTCGAGCTCCTACGAGCAGTACTTC. It is translated as CASSLSPSSSYEQYF.

This chain links TRBV28 with TRBJ2-1; D is perhaps TRBD2 (5 bases). The germline gives CDR1 MDHEN, CDR2 SYDVKM. Trimming left V 2 bases short and J 9 bases short, with 17 bases between. CDR3 size: 15 residues. CDR3 coding DNA: TGTGCCAGCAGTTTAACTCCTAGCTCTACTAGTGAGCAGTTCTTC. Translating it yields CASSLTPSSTSEQFF.

The chain links TRBV25-1 to TRBJ1-1; no definite D call. The CDR3 spans 15 residues. Germline CDR1 reads MGHDK; CDR2 reads SYGVNS. Trimming removed 3 bases at V and 0 bases at J, with 11 bases between. This CDR3 is CASSDPGRMNTEAFF. The CDR3 coding sequence is TGTGCCAGCAGTGACCCGGGGAGGATGAACACTGAAGCTTTCTTT.

The chain carries TRBV2 and TRBJ2-7, with a weak D call TRBD1 (5 bases). The CDR3 sequence is 16 residues long. Looked up from germline, CDR1 is SNHLY and CDR2 is FYNNEI. Deletions cut 5 bases from V and 5 bases from J, with 22 bases between. This CDR3 reads CASSRTNPAPGHEQYF. CDR3 sequence (DNA): TGTGCCAGCAGTAGGACAAACCCGGCTCCGGGCCACGAGCAGTACTTC.

In nucleotides, the CDR3 is TGTGCCAGCAGCTCTGAGGGCCGGGATTTCTACGAGCAGTACTTC. Amino acid sequence: CASSSEGRDFYEQYF. This rearrangement joins TRBV5-4 to TRBJ2-7, with D perhaps TRBD2 (5 bases). Germline V gene lookup returns CDR1 SGHNT and CDR2 YYREEE (reference sequence). CDR3 length equals 15 residues. Trimming took off 3 bases at V and 3 bases at J, with 16 bases between the two ends.

The sample holds one count of this clone. The CDR3 coding sequence is TGTGCCAGCAGTGAAGGCCCTACAGGGCTCTACGAGCAGTACTTC. Protein: CASSEGPTGLYEQYF. The genes are TRBV6-1 and TRBJ2-7; TRBD1 might be the D (6 bases). V was cut by 1 base and J by 3 bases, with 13 bases left in between. The germline CDR1 and CDR2 sequences are MNHNS and SASEGT. There are 15 residues in the CDR3.

The chain employs TRBV5-1 and TRBJ2-7, with D possibly matching TRBD1 (6 bases). Germline V lookup: CDR1 SGHRS, CDR2 YFSETQ. The CDR3 totals 19 residues. V lost 4 bases, J lost 3 bases, and 29 bases lay in between. As DNA, the CDR3 is TGCGCCAGCAGCGGAGCTTACAGGGTTGGAGTTTCTAACGACTACGAGCAGTACTTC. Translation: CASSGAYRVGVSNDYEQYF.